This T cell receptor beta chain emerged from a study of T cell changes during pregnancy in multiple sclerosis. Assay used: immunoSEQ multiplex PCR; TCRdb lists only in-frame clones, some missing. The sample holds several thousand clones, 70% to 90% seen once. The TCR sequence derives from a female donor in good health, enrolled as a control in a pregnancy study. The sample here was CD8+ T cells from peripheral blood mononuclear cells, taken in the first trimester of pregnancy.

The CDR3 loop reads CASSLQGSNEKLFF. CDR3 sequence (DNA): TGTGCCAGCAGCTTACAGGGTTCTAATGAAAAACTGTTTTTT. The chain employs TRBV7-6 and TRBJ1-4, with D perhaps matching TRBD1 (5 bases). This CDR3 contains 14 residues. V was trimmed by 2 bases and J by 3 bases, leaving 7 bases between them. Germline assignment: CDR1 SGHVS and CDR2 FNYEAQ.